Listed below are T cell receptor beta chains from one sample, sequenced in a study of blood T cell repertoires in COVID-19. The data were produced by immunoSEQ multiplex PCR, yet TCRdb's version contains in-frame clones alone and is incomplete. The profile shows approximately 130,000 clones, around 83% of them singletons. The sequenced sample was PBMCs or T cells enriched from blood (not recorded which). The receptors stem from a man aged 25 to 45 who had recovered from COVID-19. Each CDR3 is given with its conserved first and last residue. D genes are given only for firm matches. Clone size appears in some rows only: once, few, many, or a class for an expanded clone.

clone size | J gene | V gene | D gene | CDR3 protein | CDR3 DNA
- | TRBJ2-7 | TRBV19 | - | CASSIVGSSYEQYF | TGTGCCAGTAGTATAGTGGGGAGCTCCTACGAGCAGTACTTC
- | TRBJ1-1 | TRBV29-1 | TRBD1 | CSVVSTGGFFF | TGCAGCGTTGTCTCGACAGGGGGTTTTTTCTTT
- | TRBJ2-3 | TRBV2 | - | CASARGGEGKDTQYF | TGTGCCAGCGCTAGAGGGGGAGAGGGAAAGGATACGCAGTATTTT
- | TRBJ1-6 | TRBV3-1/TRBV3-2 | TRBD1 | CASRAGQGNSPLHF | TGTGCCAGCAGGGCGGGACAGGGTAATTCACCCCTCCACTTT
- | TRBJ2-1 | TRBV7-2 | TRBD2 | CASSFSGGANEQFF | TGTGCCAGCAGCTTTAGCGGGGGGGCTAATGAGCAGTTCTTC
- | TRBJ2-3 | TRBV18 | - | CASSPVLLGGTDTQYF | TGTGCCAGCTCACCCGTACTCCTAGGAGGCACAGATACGCAGTATTTT
- | TRBJ1-1 | TRBV9 | - | CASSVTGQNTEAFF | TGTGCCAGCAGCGTAACCGGTCAGAACACTGAAGCTTTCTTT
- | TRBJ2-2 | TRBV3-1/TRBV3-2 | - | CASSLLATGELFF | TGTGCCAGCAGCCTCCTTGCGACCGGGGAGCTGTTTTTT
- | TRBJ1-2 | TRBV5-1 | TRBD1 | CASSLQPTGGAEGYTF | TGCGCCAGCAGCTTACAACCGACAGGGGGCGCAGAAGGCTACACCTTC
- | TRBJ1-1 | TRBV10-3 | - | CAIRSQNTEAFF | TGTGCCATCAGGAGCCAAAACACTGAAGCTTTCTTT
once | TRBJ1-1 | TRBV12-5 | TRBD1 | CASGLVRPGQGGFYTEAFF | TGTGCTAGTGGTTTGGTACGACCCGGGCAGGGGGGCTTCTACACTGAAGCTTTCTTT
- | TRBJ2-1 | TRBV5-1 | - | CASSFDLRGGEQFF | TGCGCCAGCAGCTTTGATTTGAGGGGAGGAGAGCAGTTCTTC
- | TRBJ2-2 | TRBV19 | - | CASIDRSNTGELFF | TGTGCCAGTATCGACAGGTCGAACACCGGGGAGCTGTTTTTT
- | TRBJ1-2 | TRBV29-1 | - | CSVEAQQGQGYTF | TGCAGCGTTGAGGCCCAGCAGGGGCAGGGCTACACCTTC
- | TRBJ1-1 | TRBV19 | - | CASSIGEREAFF | TGTGCCAGTAGTATAGGTGAGAGAGAAGCTTTCTTT
- | TRBJ1-6 | TRBV6-5 | TRBD1 | CASSYGGGGFNSPLHF | TGTGCCAGCAGTTACGGTGGAGGGGGCTTTAATTCACCCCTCCACTTT
- | TRBJ2-3 | TRBV7-9 | - | CASSLTIADTQYF | TGTGCCAGCAGCTTAACTATCGCAGATACGCAGTATTTT
few | TRBJ2-2 | TRBV19 | - | CASSLAGEPNTGELFF | TGTGCCAGTAGTCTGGCAGGGGAGCCGAACACCGGGGAGCTGTTTTTT
- | TRBJ1-4 | TRBV15 | TRBD1 | CATSRSDRGNEKLFF | TGTGCCACCAGCAGGTCGGACAGGGGTAATGAAAAACTGTTTTTT
- | TRBJ2-7 | TRBV5-6 | - | CASSLAPTGLSYEQYF | TGTGCCAGCAGCTTGGCCCCAACAGGGCTCTCCTACGAGCAGTACTTC
- | TRBJ1-2 | TRBV2 | TRBD1 | CASSPTGETNYGYTF | TGTGCCAGCAGCCCGACAGGGGAAACTAACTATGGCTACACCTTC
- | TRBJ1-4 | TRBV5-1 | - | CASSSRQLNEKLFF | TGCGCCAGCAGCTCCAGACAACTTAATGAAAAACTGTTTTTT
- | TRBJ2-1 | TRBV19 | TRBD1 | CASSIVGAGGRNEQFF | TGTGCCAGTAGTATAGTAGGGGCAGGGGGCCGGAATGAGCAGTTCTTC
few | TRBJ2-2 | TRBV5-1 | TRBD1 | CASSPRGQGVTGELFF | TGCGCCAGCAGCCCCCGGGGACAGGGGGTGACCGGGGAGCTGTTTTTT
- | TRBJ2-5 | TRBV6-5 | - | CASSYSLGPRETQYF | TGTGCCAGCAGTTACTCACTTGGGCCAAGAGAGACCCAGTACTTC
- | TRBJ2-7 | TRBV7-9 | - | CASSRSEVTGEQYF | TGTGCCAGCAGCCGGAGTGAGGTAACGGGGGAGCAGTACTTC
- | TRBJ1-3 | TRBV7-3 | TRBD1 | CASSITRDSSGNTIYF | TGTGCCAGCAGCATAACCCGGGACAGCTCTGGAAACACCATATATTTT
- | TRBJ1-5 | TRBV7-9 | TRBD1 | CASSPGTGNQPQHF | TGTGCCAGCAGCCCCGGGACAGGCAATCAGCCCCAGCATTTT
- | TRBJ2-5 | TRBV5-1 | TRBD2 | CASSLAGGRQETQYF | TGCGCCAGCAGCTTGGCGGGGGGGCGGCAAGAGACCCAGTACTTC
- | TRBJ1-5 | TRBV9 | TRBD1 | CASSAGQNNQPQHF | TGTGCCAGCAGCGCGGGACAGAACAATCAGCCCCAGCATTTT
- | TRBJ2-2 | TRBV5-6 | TRBD1 | CASSSPLTGQTGELFF | TGTGCCAGCAGCTCCCCTTTGACAGGGCAGACCGGGGAGCTGTTTTTT
- | TRBJ1-4 | TRBV2 | - | CASTKDTVNEKLFF | TGTGCCAGCACCAAGGACACAGTAAATGAAAAACTGTTTTTT
- | TRBJ2-3 | TRBV7-9 | TRBD2 | CASSFPLAGGITDTQYF | TGTGCCAGCAGCTTCCCTTTAGCGGGGGGCATCACAGATACGCAGTATTTT
- | TRBJ2-2 | TRBV4-1 | TRBD1 | CASSQRDSNGELFF | TGCGCCAGCAGCCAGAGGGACAGCAACGGGGAGCTGTTTTTT
- | TRBJ1-6 | TRBV7-6 | - | CASSPGLSAYNSPLHF | TGTGCCAGCAGCCCGGGACTGTCGGCGTATAATTCACCCCTCCACTTT
- | TRBJ2-3 | TRBV4-1 | - | CASSRQGASEFTDTQYF | TGCGCCAGCAGCCGCCAGGGAGCTAGCGAATTCACAGATACGCAGTATTTT
- | TRBJ2-7 | TRBV3-1/TRBV3-2 | - | CASSQSWQGVHEQYF | TGTGCCAGCAGCCAATCGTGGCAGGGTGTGCACGAGCAGTACTTC
- | TRBJ1-4 | TRBV5-3 | - | CVRRPGLITQTNEKLFF | TGTGTCAGAAGGCCGGGACTGATTACCCAAACTAATGAAAAACTGTTTTTT
- | TRBJ2-5 | TRBV11-2 | - | CASQRSETQYF | TGTGCCAGCCAGCGGTCAGAGACCCAGTACTTC
- | TRBJ1-2 | TRBV4-1 | - | CASSQAGDQGIGYGYTF | TGCGCCAGCAGCCAAGCAGGGGACCAGGGTATCGGCTATGGCTACACCTTC
- | TRBJ2-7 | TRBV5-1 | - | CASSLGIRKGHSYEQYF | TGCGCCAGCAGCTTGGGGATTCGCAAAGGACACTCCTACGAGCAGTACTTC